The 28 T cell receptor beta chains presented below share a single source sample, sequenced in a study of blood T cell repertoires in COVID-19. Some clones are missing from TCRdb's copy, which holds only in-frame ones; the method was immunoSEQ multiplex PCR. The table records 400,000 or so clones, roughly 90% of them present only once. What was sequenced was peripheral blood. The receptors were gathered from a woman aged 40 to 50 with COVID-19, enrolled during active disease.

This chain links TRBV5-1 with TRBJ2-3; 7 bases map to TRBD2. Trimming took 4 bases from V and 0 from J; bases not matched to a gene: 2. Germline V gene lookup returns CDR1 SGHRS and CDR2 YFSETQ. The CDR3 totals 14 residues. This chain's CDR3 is CASSGGGSTDTQYF. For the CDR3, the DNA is TGCGCCAGCAGCGGGGGAGGGAGCACAGATACGCAGTATTTT.

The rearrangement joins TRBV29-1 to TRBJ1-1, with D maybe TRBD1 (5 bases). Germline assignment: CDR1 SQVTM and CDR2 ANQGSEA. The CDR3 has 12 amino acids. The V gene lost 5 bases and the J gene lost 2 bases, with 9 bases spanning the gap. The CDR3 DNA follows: TGCAGCGTTAAGGACATTAACACTGAAGCTTTCTTT. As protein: CSVKDINTEAFF.

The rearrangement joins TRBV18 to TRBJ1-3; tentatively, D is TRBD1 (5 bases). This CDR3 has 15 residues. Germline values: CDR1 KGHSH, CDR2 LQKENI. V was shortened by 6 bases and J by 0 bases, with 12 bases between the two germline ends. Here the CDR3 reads CASSRQRSSGNTIYF. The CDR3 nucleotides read TGTGCCAGCTCCCGACAGAGGTCCTCTGGAAACACCATATATTTT.

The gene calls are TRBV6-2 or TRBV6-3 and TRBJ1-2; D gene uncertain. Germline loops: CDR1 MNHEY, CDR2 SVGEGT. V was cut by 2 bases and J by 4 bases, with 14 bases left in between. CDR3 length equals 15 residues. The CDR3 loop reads CASSYAPGSLYGYTF. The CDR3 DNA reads TGTGCCAGCAGTTACGCGCCCGGGTCCCTCTATGGCTACACCTTC.

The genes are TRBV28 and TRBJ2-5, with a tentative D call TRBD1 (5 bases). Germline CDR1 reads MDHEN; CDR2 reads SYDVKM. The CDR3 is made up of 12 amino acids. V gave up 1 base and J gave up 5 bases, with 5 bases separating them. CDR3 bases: TGTGCCAGCAGTTTATACAGGGAGACCCAGTACTTC. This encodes CASSLYRETQYF. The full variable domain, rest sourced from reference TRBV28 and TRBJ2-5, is DVKVTQSSRYLVKRTGEKVFLECVQDMDHENMFWYRQDPGLGLRLIYFSYDVKMKEKGDIPEGYSVSREKKERFSLILESASTNQTSMYLCASSLYRETQYFGPGTRLLVL.

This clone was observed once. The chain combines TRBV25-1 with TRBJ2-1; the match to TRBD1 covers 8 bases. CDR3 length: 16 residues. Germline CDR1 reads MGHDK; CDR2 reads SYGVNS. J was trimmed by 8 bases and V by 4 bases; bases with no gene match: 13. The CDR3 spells CASSAAPGQDVDEQFF. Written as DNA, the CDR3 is TGTGCCAGCAGTGCGGCTCCGGGACAGGATGTGGATGAGCAGTTCTTC.

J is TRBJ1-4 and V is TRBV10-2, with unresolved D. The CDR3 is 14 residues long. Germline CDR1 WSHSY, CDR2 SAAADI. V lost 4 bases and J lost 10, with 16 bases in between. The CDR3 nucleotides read TGCGCCAGCAGTGGCTACGTCGACTCGGCAAAACTGTTTTTT. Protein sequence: CASSGYVDSAKLFF.

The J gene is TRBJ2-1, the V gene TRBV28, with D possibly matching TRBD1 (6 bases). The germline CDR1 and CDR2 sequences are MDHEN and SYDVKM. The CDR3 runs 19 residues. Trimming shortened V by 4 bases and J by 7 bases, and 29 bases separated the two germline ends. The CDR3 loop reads CASSSSFVQQGRSKNEQFF. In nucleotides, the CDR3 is TGTGCCAGCAGTTCCTCCTTTGTCCAACAGGGAAGGTCCAAGAATGAGCAGTTCTTC.

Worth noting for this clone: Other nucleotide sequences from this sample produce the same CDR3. CDR3 sequence: CASSLTGGNGYTF. Written as DNA, the CDR3 is TGTGCCAGCAGCCTTACAGGGGGAAATGGCTACACCTTC. The gene calls are TRBV5-5 and TRBJ1-2; 8 positions match TRBD1. Trimming removed 4 bases from V and 6 bases from J; junction bases left unmatched: 5. The germline CDR1 and CDR2 sequences are SGHKS and YYEKEE (reference sequence). This CDR3 spans 13 amino acids.

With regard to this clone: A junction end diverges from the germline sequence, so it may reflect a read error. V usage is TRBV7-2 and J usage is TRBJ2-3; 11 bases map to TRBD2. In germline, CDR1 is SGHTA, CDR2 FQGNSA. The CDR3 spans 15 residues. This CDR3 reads CASSVAGGPRDTQYF. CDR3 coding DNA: TGTGCCAGCAGCGTAGCGGGGGGGCCGCGAGATACGCAGTATTTT.

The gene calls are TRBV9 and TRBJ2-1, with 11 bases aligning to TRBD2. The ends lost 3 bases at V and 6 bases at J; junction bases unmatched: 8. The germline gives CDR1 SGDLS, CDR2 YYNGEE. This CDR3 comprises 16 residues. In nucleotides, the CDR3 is TGTGCCAGCAGCGGGACTAGCGGGCAGGTCATCAATGAGCAGTTCTTC. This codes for CASSGTSGQVINEQFF. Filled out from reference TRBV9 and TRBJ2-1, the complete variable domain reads DSGVTQTPKHLITATGQRVTLRCSPRSGDLSVYWYQQSLDQGLQFLIQYYNGEERAKGNILERFSAQQFPDLHSELNLSSLELGDSALYFCASSGTSGQVINEQFFGPGTRLTVL.

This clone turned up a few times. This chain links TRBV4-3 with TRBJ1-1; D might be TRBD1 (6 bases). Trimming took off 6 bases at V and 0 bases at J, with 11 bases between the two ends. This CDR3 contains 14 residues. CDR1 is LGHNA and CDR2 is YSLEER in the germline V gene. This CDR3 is CASRPGHLNTEAFF. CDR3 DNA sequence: TGCGCCAGCAGACCGGGACACTTGAACACTGAAGCTTTCTTT.

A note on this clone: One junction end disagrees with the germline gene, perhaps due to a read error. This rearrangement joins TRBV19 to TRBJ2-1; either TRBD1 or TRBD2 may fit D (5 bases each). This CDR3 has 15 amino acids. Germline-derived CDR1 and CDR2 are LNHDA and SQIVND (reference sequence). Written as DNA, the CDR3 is TGTGCCAGTAGTGTAGAGGGGAGCTCCTACAATGAGCAGTTCTTC. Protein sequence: CASSVEGSSYNEQFF.

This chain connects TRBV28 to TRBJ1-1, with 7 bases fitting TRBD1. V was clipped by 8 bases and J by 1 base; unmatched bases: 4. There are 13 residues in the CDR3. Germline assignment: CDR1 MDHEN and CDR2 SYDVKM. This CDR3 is CASRQGWNTEAFF. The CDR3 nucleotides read TGTGCCAGCCGACAGGGCTGGAACACTGAAGCTTTCTTT. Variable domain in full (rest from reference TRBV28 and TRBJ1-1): DVKVTQSSRYLVKRTGEKVFLECVQDMDHENMFWYRQDPGLGLRLIYFSYDVKMKEKGDIPEGYSVSREKKERFSLILESASTNQTSMYLCASRQGWNTEAFFGQGTRLTVV.

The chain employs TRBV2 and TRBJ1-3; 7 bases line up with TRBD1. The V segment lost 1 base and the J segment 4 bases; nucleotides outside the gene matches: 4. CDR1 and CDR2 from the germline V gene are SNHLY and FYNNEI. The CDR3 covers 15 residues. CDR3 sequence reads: CASSEEGASGNTIYF. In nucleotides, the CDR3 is TGTGCCAGCAGTGAAGAGGGGGCGTCCGGAAACACCATATATTTT.

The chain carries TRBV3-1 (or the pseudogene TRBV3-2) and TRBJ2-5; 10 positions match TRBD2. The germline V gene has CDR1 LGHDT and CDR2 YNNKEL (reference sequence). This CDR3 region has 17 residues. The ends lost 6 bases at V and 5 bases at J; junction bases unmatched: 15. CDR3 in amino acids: CASSRKPAGGPGETQYF. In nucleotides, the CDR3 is TGTGCCAGCAGTCGAAAGCCAGCGGGAGGGCCGGGGGAGACCCAGTACTTC.

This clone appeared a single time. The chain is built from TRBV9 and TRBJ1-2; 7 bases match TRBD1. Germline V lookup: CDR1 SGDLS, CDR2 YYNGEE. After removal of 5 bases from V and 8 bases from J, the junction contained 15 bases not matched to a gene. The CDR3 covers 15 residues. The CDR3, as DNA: TGTGCCAGCAGTCTATTGGGTGACAGGGTCGACGGCTACACCTTC. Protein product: CASSLLGDRVDGYTF.

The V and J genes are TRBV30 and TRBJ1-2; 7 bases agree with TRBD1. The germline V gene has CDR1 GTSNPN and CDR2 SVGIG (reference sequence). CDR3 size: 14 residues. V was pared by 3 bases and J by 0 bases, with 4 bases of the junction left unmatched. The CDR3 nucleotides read TGTGCCTGGAGAAATCAGGGGGCTAACTATGGCTACACCTTC. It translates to CAWRNQGANYGYTF.

CDR3 in amino acids: CASSTRTGGVNQPQHF. CDR3 nucleotides: TGTGCCAGTAGTACCCGTACAGGGGGCGTCAATCAGCCCCAGCATTTT. This chain joins TRBV19 and TRBJ1-5, with TRBD1 matching over 9 bases. The CDR3 loop spans 16 amino acids. Per the germline V gene, CDR1 is LNHDA and CDR2 is SQIVND (reference sequence). V lost 4 bases to trimming and J lost 3 bases; unmatched junction nucleotides: 7.

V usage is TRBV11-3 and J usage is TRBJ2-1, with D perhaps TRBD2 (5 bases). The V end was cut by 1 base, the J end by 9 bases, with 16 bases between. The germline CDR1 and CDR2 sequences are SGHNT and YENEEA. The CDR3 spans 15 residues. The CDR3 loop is CASSLALGIGVEQFF. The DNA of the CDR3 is TGTGCCAGCAGCTTAGCACTAGGGATTGGAGTTGAGCAGTTCTTC.

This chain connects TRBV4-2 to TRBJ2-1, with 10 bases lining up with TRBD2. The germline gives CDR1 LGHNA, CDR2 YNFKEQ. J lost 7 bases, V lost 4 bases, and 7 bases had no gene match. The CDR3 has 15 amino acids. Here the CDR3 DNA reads TGTGCCAGCAGCCTCTTTAGCGGGGGGAAGAATGAGCAGTTCTTC. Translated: CASSLFSGGKNEQFF.

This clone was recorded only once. For the CDR3, the DNA is TGTGCCAGCAGCTTAGCCCCCGAGCAGGCCTATAATTCACCCCTCCACTTT. Its translation: CASSLAPEQAYNSPLHF. This chain connects TRBV11-2 to TRBJ1-6, with D unclear. Germline V lookup: CDR1 SGHAT, CDR2 FQNNGV. The CDR3 is 17 amino acids. The V and J ends lost 1 base and 2 bases respectively, with 12 bases between them.

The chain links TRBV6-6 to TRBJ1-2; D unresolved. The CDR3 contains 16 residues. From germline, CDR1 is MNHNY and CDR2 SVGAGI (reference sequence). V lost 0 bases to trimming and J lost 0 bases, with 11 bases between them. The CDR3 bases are TGTGCCAGCAGTTACTCCGGCAGGTTGGCTAACTATGGCTACACCTTC. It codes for CASSYSGRLANYGYTF.

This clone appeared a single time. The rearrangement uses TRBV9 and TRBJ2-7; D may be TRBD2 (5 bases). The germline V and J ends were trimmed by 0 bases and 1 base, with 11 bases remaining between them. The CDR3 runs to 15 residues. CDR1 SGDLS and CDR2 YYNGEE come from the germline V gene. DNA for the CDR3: TGTGCCAGCAGCGTAGAACCCGGCGGGTCCTACGAGCAGTACTTC. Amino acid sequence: CASSVEPGGSYEQYF.

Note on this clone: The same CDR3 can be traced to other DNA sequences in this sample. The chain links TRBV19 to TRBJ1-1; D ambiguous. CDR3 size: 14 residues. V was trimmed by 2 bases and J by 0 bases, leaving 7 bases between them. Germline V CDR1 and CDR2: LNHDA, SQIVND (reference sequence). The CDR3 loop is CASSIRGMNTEAFF. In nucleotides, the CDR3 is TGTGCCAGTAGTATACGGGGAATGAACACTGAAGCTTTCTTT.

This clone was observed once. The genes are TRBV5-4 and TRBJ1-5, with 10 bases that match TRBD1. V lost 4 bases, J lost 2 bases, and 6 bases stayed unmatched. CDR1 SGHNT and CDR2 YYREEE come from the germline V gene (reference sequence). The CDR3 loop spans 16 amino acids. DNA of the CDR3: TGTGCCAGCAGCCCCGGGACAGGGGATGGCAATCAGCCCCAGCATTTT. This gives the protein CASSPGTGDGNQPQHF.

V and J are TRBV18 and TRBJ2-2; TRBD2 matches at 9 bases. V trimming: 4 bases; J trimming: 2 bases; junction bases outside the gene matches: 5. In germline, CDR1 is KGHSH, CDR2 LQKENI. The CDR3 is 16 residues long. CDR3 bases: TGTGCCAGCTCACAGACTAGCGGAGTCAACACCGGGGAGCTGTTTTTT. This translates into CASSQTSGVNTGELFF.

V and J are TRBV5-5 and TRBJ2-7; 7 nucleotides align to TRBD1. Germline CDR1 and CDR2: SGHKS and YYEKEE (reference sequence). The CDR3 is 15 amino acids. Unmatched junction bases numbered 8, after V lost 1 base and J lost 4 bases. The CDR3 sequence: CASSLYQGVFYEQYF. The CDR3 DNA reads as TGTGCCAGCAGCTTGTACCAGGGGGTTTTTTACGAGCAGTACTTC.